Listed below are T cell receptor beta chains from one sample, sequenced in a study of CD8 T cells in Susac syndrome. TCRdb passed the immunoSEQ multiplex PCR reads through MiXCR, listing each CDR3 protein once. This table has about 70,000 distinct CDR3 sequences, around 95% appearing once. Sequencing used CD8+ T cells from PBMCs. The receptors stem from a human donor in good health. The CDR3 runs from the conserved cysteine through the conserved F or W. The order of the fields is J gene, D gene, V gene, clone size, CDR3 protein, CDR3 DNA. The D gene is left open where the match is weak. For some rows the clone size is stated as once, few or many, or as a class when expanded; others skip it.

j_call: TRBJ2-1; d_call: -; v_call: TRBV4-1; clone_size: -; cdr3_aa: CASSQEMGRDEQFF; cdr3_nt: TGCGCCAGCAGCCAAGAAATGGGACGGGATGAGCAGTTCTTC
j_call: TRBJ1-1; d_call: -; v_call: TRBV7-3; clone_size: -; cdr3_aa: CASSYDTNTEAFF; cdr3_nt: TGTGCCAGCAGCTATGACACGAACACTGAAGCTTTCTTT
j_call: TRBJ2-5; d_call: -; v_call: TRBV3-1; clone_size: -; cdr3_aa: CASSQGVASYQETQYF; cdr3_nt: TGTGCCAGCAGCCAAGGGGTAGCTTCGTACCAAGAGACCCAGTACTTC
j_call: TRBJ1-6; d_call: -; v_call: TRBV6-5; clone_size: -; cdr3_aa: CASSSLDVGYYNSPLHF; cdr3_nt: TGTGCCAGCAGTTCTCTGGACGTCGGATACTATAATTCACCCCTCCACTTT
j_call: TRBJ1-2; d_call: -; v_call: TRBV7-9; clone_size: once; cdr3_aa: CASSSERGYTF; cdr3_nt: TGTGCCAGCAGCTCAGAACGTGGCTACACCTTC
j_call: TRBJ2-1; d_call: TRBD1; v_call: TRBV7-7; clone_size: -; cdr3_aa: CASSLNRGPDNEQFF; cdr3_nt: TGTGCTAGCAGCTTAAACAGGGGGCCCGACAATGAGCAGTTCTTC
j_call: TRBJ2-5; d_call: -; v_call: TRBV5-1; clone_size: -; cdr3_aa: CASSLTVHETQYF; cdr3_nt: TGCGCCAGCAGCCTGACTGTTCACGAGACCCAGTACTTC
j_call: TRBJ2-1; d_call: TRBD2; v_call: TRBV4-3; clone_size: -; cdr3_aa: CASSQDGTSGVDEQFF; cdr3_nt: TGCGCCAGCAGCCAAGATGGAACTAGCGGGGTGGATGAGCAGTTCTTC
j_call: TRBJ1-2; d_call: -; v_call: TRBV28; clone_size: -; cdr3_aa: CASRGDYGYTF; cdr3_nt: TGTGCCAGCAGGGGAGATTATGGCTACACCTTC
j_call: TRBJ1-4; d_call: -; v_call: TRBV30; clone_size: -; cdr3_aa: CAWSSGSQGNEKLFF; cdr3_nt: TGTGCCTGGAGTTCCGGCAGCCAGGGGAATGAAAAACTGTTTTTT
j_call: TRBJ1-1; d_call: -; v_call: TRBV6-6; clone_size: once; cdr3_aa: CASSPRGGAFF; cdr3_nt: TGTGCCAGCAGTCCCCGCGGGGGAGCTTTCTTT